This T cell receptor (beta chain) was captured in a study of metastatic and nonmetastatic thyroid tumors. No patient had received any treatment before thyroid surgery. Study-wide findings and caveats: In blood and tumor, TCR beta diversity was reportedly significantly higher in malignant thyroid tumors than in benign nodules.

Original handling: Construction of a distant-metastasis classifier for papillary thyroid cancer relied on CDR3 differences across clinicopathological groups. MiXCR was used by TCRdb to re-call the PCR reads. These V and J calls are TCRdb output, not the study's own analysis. The sample consists of over 20,000 clones, around 12% of them appearing once. About this clone itself: Its specificity is not known.

Trimming pared 0 bases from V and 2 bases from J, leaving 11 bases between. Looked up from germline, CDR1 is MNHEY and CDR2 is SMNVEV (reference sequence). The CDR3 runs to 16 residues. The V gene is TRBV27, the J gene TRBJ2-1, with D possibly matching TRBD1 (6 bases). The sample consisted of blood. This receptor was obtained from a female donor with papillary thyroid cancer or a benign thyroid nodule (not recorded which). Some clones in this sample may be carry-over from other donors' samples. This CDR3 is CASSLSGTNPYNEQFF. The CDR3 DNA sequence: TGTGCCAGCAGTTTATCCGGGACAAACCCCTACAATGAGCAGTTCTTC.